The 14 T cell receptor beta chains below were found in one sample sequenced in a study of blood T cell repertoires in COVID-19. Assay: immunoSEQ multiplex PCR; the TCRdb copy retains only in-frame clones and omits some. The sample has around 220,000 clones; approximately 86% are singletons. The source material was PBMCs or T cells enriched from blood (not recorded which). These receptors were collected from a woman aged 25 to 39 with acute COVID-19.

The rearrangement joins TRBV4-2 to TRBJ2-7; the D gene is possibly TRBD2 (7 bases). V lost 1 base, J lost 3 bases, and 13 bases lay in between. The CDR3 is made up of 15 amino acids. Germline V gene lookup returns CDR1 LGHNA and CDR2 YNFKEQ. The CDR3 here is CASSQGRGGGYEQYF. CDR3 sequence (DNA): TGTGCCAGCAGCCAAGGCCGGGGAGGGGGCTACGAGCAGTACTTC.

This chain connects TRBV28 to TRBJ2-7, with 10 bases aligning to TRBD2. Germline trimming cut 5 bases from V and 3 bases from J; bases unmatched to any gene: 10. The CDR3 length is 16 residues. Germline CDR1 MDHEN, CDR2 SYDVKM. The CDR3 loop is CASSTYGTSEFYEQYF. For the CDR3, the DNA is TGTGCCAGCAGTACGTACGGGACTAGCGAATTCTACGAGCAGTACTTC.

V gene TRBV27 combines with J gene TRBJ1-1; D ambiguous. Trimming took off 5 bases at V and 2 bases at J, with 6 bases between the two ends. The CDR3 consists of 12 residues. Germline loops: CDR1 MNHEY, CDR2 SMNVEV (reference sequence). CDR3 protein: CASSTDNTEAFF. Written as DNA, the CDR3 is TGTGCCAGCAGTACAGATAACACTGAAGCTTTCTTT.

The chain joins TRBV14 to TRBJ2-7; 8 nucleotides agree with TRBD1. With 4 bases clipped from V and 5 bases from J, the junction kept 28 bases outside the gene matches. CDR1 and CDR2 from the germline V gene are SGHDN and FVKESK. The CDR3 contains 21 residues. The CDR3 sequence: CASSLLTRQTGVKGRTDEQYF. CDR3 DNA sequence: TGTGCCAGCAGCCTCCTAACCCGGCAGACAGGGGTTAAAGGGAGAACGGACGAGCAGTACTTC.

The J gene is TRBJ2-5, the V gene TRBV7-2; tentative D call: TRBD1 (7 bases). The CDR3 is 16 amino acids. The V gene lost 3 bases and the J gene lost 4 bases, with 18 bases spanning the gap. The germline V gene has CDR1 SGHTA and CDR2 FQGNSA. CDR3 sequence: CASSFRQGGRGETQYF. CDR3 bases: TGTGCCAGCAGCTTTCGACAGGGAGGTCGGGGAGAGACCCAGTACTTC.

This clone was seen once. The chain couples TRBV5-6 to TRBJ1-1; weak D call: TRBD1 (6 bases). The V and J ends lost 3 bases and 6 bases respectively, with 12 bases between them. Germline V gene lookup returns CDR1 SGHDT and CDR2 YYEEEE. This CDR3 region has 13 residues. The CDR3 region has the DNA TGTGCCAGCAGCTCTGTAGGGGGGGCTGAAGCTTTCTTT. This translates into CASSSVGGAEAFF.

This chain links TRBV5-6 with TRBJ2-1, with D possibly TRBD2 on 6 matching bases. The length of the CDR3 is 15 residues. Germline CDR1 is SGHDT and CDR2 is YYEEEE. V was clipped by 1 base and J by 10 bases, with 18 bases between them. CDR3: CASSLSPGAGSEQFF. The CDR3 coding sequence is TGTGCCAGCAGCTTGTCCCCAGGTGCGGGATCGGAGCAGTTCTTC.

The chain links TRBV18 to TRBJ1-5; perhaps TRBD1 as D (5 bases). CDR1 KGHSH and CDR2 LQKENI come from the germline V gene. This CDR3 is 15 amino acids long. The V end was cut by 2 bases, the J end by 6 bases, with 14 bases between. As DNA, the CDR3 is TGTGCCAGCTCACCAGGGCCGACAGATAGTCAGCCCCAGCATTTT. This sequence encodes CASSPGPTDSQPQHF.

This chain connects TRBV2 to TRBJ1-1; TRBD1 agrees at 7 bases. V lost 7 bases to trimming and J lost 4 bases; unmatched junction nucleotides: 9. The CDR3 runs to 14 residues. Germline CDR1 is SNHLY and CDR2 is FYNNEI. The CDR3 here is CASKRDSGSTEAFF. The CDR3 bases are TGTGCCAGCAAGAGGGACAGCGGAAGCACTGAAGCTTTCTTT.

The chain has TRBV7-9 and TRBJ2-7, with 8 bases aligning to TRBD2. Trimming removed 5 bases from V and 3 bases from J; junction bases left unmatched: 6. The CDR3 is made up of 14 amino acids. CDR1 and CDR2 (germline): SEHNR, FQNEAQ (reference sequence). CDR3 coding DNA: TGTGCCAGCAGCCCGCTGGCGGGGGGCTACGAGCAGTACTTC. This codes for CASSPLAGGYEQYF.

The chain recombines TRBV28 with TRBJ1-4; weak D call: TRBD1 (6 bases). V was cut by 6 bases and J by 0 bases, with 11 bases left in between. The length of the CDR3 is 15 residues. Germline V gene data show CDR1 as MDHEN and CDR2 as SYDVKM. The CDR3 bases are TGTGCCAGCAGGGGGGGGACATCAACTAATGAAAAACTGTTTTTT. Amino acid sequence: CASRGGTSTNEKLFF.

This clone was detected only a few times. The chain combines TRBV27 with TRBJ1-6; 7 nucleotides align to TRBD1. Germline CDR1 and CDR2: MNHEY and SMNVEV (reference sequence). The CDR3 length is 14 residues. V gave up 6 bases and J gave up 9 bases; unmatched junction bases: 8. The CDR3 DNA reads TGTGCCAGCAGGGGGACAGCAAGAGGTTCACCCCTCCACTTT. It translates to CASRGTARGSPLHF.

V and J are TRBV30 and TRBJ2-2, with D possibly TRBD1 on 6 matching bases. Trimming pared 0 bases from V and 3 bases from J, leaving 17 bases between. The CDR3 runs 17 residues. Germline loops: CDR1 GTSNPN, CDR2 SVGIG (reference sequence). Written as DNA, the CDR3 is TGTGCCTGGAGTGTACAGGTAGAGGGGGTCGACACCGGGGAGCTGTTTTTT. This codes for CAWSVQVEGVDTGELFF.

The rearrangement joins TRBV19 to TRBJ2-6; D is ambiguous. The CDR3 has 14 residues. Germline V gene lookup returns CDR1 LNHDA and CDR2 SQIVND (reference sequence). Trimming removed 4 bases at V and 2 bases at J, with 6 bases between. CDR3 region: CASSRRTGANVLTF. The CDR3 region has the DNA TGTGCCAGTAGTAGGAGAACTGGGGCCAACGTCCTGACTTTC.